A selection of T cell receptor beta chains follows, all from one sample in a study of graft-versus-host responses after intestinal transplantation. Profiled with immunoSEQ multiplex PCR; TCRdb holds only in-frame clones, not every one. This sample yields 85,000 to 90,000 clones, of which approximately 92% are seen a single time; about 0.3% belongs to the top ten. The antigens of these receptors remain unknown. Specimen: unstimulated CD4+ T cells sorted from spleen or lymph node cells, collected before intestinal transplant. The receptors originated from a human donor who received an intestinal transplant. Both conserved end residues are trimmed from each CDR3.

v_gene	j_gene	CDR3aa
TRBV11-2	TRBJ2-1	ASSLDFTRVSNEQF
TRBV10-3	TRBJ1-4	AISVSLGFWGNEKLF
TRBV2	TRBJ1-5	ASSSRHDYSNQPQH
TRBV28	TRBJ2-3	ASSLNPTSGSVQKGY
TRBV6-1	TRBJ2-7	ASSTPGQGAYEQY
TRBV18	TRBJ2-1	ASATGVDNEQF
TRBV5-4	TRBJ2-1	ASSVAGGPFGEQF
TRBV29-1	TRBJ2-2	SVDQDGVTGELF
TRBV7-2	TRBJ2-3	ASSLPGGADTQY
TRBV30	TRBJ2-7	AWSVGREQY
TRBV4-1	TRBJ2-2	ASSRAGGGNTGELF
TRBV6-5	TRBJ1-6	ASSWTGIASPLH
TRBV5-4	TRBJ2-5	ASSSASRVGETQY
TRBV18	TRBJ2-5	ASSPLAQETQY
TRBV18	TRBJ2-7	ASSPTGGAPGEQY
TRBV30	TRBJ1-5	AWSVLGPNQPQH
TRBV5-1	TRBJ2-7	ASSALREQY
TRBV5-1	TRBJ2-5	ASTASGQETQY
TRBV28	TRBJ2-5	ASSLFDSGSLETQY
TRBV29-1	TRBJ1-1	SVDHGNTEAF
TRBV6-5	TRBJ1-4	ASRVQGKSPGGF
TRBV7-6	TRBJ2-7	ASSIYRDRYEQY
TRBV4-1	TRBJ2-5	ASSQAGVAQETQY
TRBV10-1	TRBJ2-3	ASSGGLAGSDTQY
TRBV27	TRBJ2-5	ASTSPREEGETQY
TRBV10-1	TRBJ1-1	ASSELTGLNGEAF
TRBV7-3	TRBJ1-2	ASSPGRAGDYGYT
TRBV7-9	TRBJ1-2	ASSALDRVNYGYT
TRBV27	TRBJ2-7	ASSSRPTGYYEQY
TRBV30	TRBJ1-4	AWRADRANEKLF
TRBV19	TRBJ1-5	ASTGNRDVQPQH